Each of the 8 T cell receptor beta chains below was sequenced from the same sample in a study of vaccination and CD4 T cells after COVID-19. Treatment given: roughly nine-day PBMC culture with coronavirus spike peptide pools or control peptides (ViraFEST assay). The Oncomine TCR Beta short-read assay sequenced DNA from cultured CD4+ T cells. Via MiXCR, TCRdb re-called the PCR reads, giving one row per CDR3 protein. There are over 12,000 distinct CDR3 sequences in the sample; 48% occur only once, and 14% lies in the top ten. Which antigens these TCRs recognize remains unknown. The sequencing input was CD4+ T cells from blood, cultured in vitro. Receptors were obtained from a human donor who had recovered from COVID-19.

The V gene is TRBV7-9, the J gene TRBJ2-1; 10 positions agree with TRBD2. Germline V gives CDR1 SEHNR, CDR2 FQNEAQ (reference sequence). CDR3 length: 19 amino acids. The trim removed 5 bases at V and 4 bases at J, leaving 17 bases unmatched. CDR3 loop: CASSRWARGSGRGYNEQFF. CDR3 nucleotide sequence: TGTGCCAGCAGCCGATGGGCCAGGGGAAGCGGGAGGGGGTACAATGAGCAGTTCTTC.

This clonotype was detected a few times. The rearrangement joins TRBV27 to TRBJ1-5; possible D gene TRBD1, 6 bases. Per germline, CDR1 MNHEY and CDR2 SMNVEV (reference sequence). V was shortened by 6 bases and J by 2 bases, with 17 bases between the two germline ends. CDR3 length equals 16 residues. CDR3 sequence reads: CASRSTGSGRNQPQHF. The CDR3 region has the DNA TGTGCCAGCAGGTCCACAGGGAGTGGTCGCAATCAGCCCCAGCATTTT.

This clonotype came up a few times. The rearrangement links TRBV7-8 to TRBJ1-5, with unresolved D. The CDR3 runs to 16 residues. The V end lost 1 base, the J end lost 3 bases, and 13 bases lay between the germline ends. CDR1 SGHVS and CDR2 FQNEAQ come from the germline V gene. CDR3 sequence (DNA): TGTGCCAGCAGCTTAGAAGGATTTAACAACAATCAGCCCCAGCATTTT. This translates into CASSLEGFNNNQPQHF.

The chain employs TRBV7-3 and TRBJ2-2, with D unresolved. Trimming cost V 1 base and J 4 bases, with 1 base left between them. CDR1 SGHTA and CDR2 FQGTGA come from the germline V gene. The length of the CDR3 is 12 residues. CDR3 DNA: TGTGCCAGCAGCTTAAGCACCGGGGAGCTGTTTTTT. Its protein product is CASSLSTGELFF.

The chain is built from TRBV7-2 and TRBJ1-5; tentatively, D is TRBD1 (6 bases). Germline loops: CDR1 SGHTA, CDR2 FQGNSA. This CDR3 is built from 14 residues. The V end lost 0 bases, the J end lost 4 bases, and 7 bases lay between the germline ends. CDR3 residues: CASSLAQGNQPQHF. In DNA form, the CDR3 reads TGTGCCAGCAGCTTAGCTCAGGGGAATCAGCCCCAGCATTTT.

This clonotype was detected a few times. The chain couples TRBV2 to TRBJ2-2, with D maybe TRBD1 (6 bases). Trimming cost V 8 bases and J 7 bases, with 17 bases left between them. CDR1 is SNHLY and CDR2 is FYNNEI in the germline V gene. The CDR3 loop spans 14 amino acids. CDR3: CASEGVQLVGELFF. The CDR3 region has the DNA TGTGCCAGCGAGGGGGTCCAACTCGTCGGGGAGCTGTTTTTT. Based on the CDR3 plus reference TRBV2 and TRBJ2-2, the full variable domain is EPEVTQTPSHQVTQMGQEVILRCVPISNHLYFYWYRQILGQKVEFLVSFYNNEISEKSEIFDDQFSVERPDGSNFTLKIRSTKLEDSAMYFCASEGVQLVGELFFGEGSRLTVL.

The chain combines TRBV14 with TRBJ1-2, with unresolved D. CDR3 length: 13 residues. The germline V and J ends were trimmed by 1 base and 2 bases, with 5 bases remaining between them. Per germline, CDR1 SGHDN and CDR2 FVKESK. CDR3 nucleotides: TGTGCCAGCAGCCAAGGAATCAACTATGGCTACACCTTC. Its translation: CASSQGINYGYTF.

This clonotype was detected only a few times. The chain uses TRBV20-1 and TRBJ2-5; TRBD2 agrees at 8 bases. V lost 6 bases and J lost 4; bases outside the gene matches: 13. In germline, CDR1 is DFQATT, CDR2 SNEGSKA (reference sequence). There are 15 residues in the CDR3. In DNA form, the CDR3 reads TGCAGTGCCATTCGAGGGGCGGGAGGCTCAGAGACCCAGTACTTC. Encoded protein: CSAIRGAGGSETQYF.